These 30 T cell receptor beta chains were sequenced from one sample in a study of CD8 T cells in Susac syndrome. Random hexamers were used to reverse transcribe an amount of about 0.45 to 1 ug RNA. TCRdb passed the immunoSEQ multiplex PCR reads through MiXCR, listing each CDR3 protein once. The sample holds approximately 300,000 distinct CDR3 sequences; 65% to 90% are singletons and the top ten take around 0.22%. Sequenced sample: CD8+ T cells from PBMCs. These receptors were obtained from a human donor with multiple sclerosis.

This clonotype was counted only a few times. The rearrangement uses TRBV5-1 and TRBJ2-3, with 11 bases fitting TRBD2. Unmatched junction bases numbered 13, after V lost 4 bases and J lost 0 bases. The germline CDR1 and CDR2 sequences are SGHRS and YFSETQ. The CDR3 is 19 amino acids. The CDR3 sequence: CASSSSPIAGGVSTDTQYF. The CDR3, as DNA: TGCGCCAGCAGCAGCTCGCCGATAGCGGGAGGGGTAAGCACAGATACGCAGTATTTT.

The chain couples TRBV27 to TRBJ2-7; TRBD2 matches at 9 bases. This CDR3 has 14 amino acids. The V segment lost 7 bases and the J segment 0 bases; nucleotides outside the gene matches: 4. Germline V CDR1 and CDR2: MNHEY, SMNVEV (reference sequence). CDR3 protein: CASTQLAGSYEQYF. Written as DNA, the CDR3 is TGTGCCAGCACCCAACTAGCGGGCTCCTACGAGCAGTACTTC.

The chain joins TRBV5-6 to TRBJ2-1; D remains unclear. Germline CDR1 and CDR2: SGHDT and YYEEEE. The CDR3 extends over 12 amino acids. V was shortened by 3 bases and J by 10 bases, with 11 bases between the two germline ends. The CDR3 region has the DNA TGTGCCAGCAGCTCGCTTCTTAAGGAGCAGTTCTTC. Its translation is CASSSLLKEQFF.

The CDR3 nucleotides read TGTGCCTCCGAGCTTCCCGAGAACTACGAGCAGTACTTC. Its protein product is CASELPENYEQYF. The rearrangement links TRBV30 to TRBJ2-7; no reliable D call. V lost 7 bases and J 3 bases, leaving 16 bases between the germline ends. Germline assignment: CDR1 GTSNPN and CDR2 SVGIG (reference sequence). The CDR3 loop spans 13 amino acids.

The J gene is TRBJ2-1, the V gene TRBV24-1; 7 bases match TRBD2. Germline assignment: CDR1 KGHDR and CDR2 SFDVKD. This CDR3 region has 19 residues. After removal of 1 base from V and 9 bases from J, the junction contained 20 bases not matched to a gene. CDR3 amino acids: CATSDFRSRSGRAVIEQFF. The CDR3 region has the DNA TGTGCCACCAGTGATTTTCGAAGCCGTAGTGGGAGGGCCGTAATTGAGCAGTTCTTC.

This chain joins TRBV20-1 and TRBJ2-3; D perhaps matches TRBD2 (6 bases). Per germline, CDR1 DFQATT and CDR2 SNEGSKA (reference sequence). The CDR3 is 14 amino acids. V lost 7 bases and J 2 bases, leaving 16 bases between the germline ends. The CDR3 sequence is CSVVPWRDTDTQYF. In DNA form, the CDR3 reads TGCAGTGTCGTCCCTTGGCGGGACACAGATACGCAGTATTTT.

The rearrangement joins TRBV30 to TRBJ1-1, with D maybe TRBD1 (5 bases). The CDR3 is made up of 12 amino acids. V was cut by 4 bases and J by 12 bases, with 18 bases left in between. CDR1 is GTSNPN, CDR2 SVGIG, per germline (reference sequence). CDR3 loop: CAWIQGIGVSFF. DNA of the CDR3: TGTGCCTGGATCCAGGGTATCGGCGTGTCTTTCTTT.

The V and J genes are TRBV23-1 and TRBJ2-1; no definite D call. TRBV23-1 is classed as an ORF, of uncertain function. The CDR3 loop spans 14 amino acids. Deletions cut 0 bases from V and 7 bases from J, with 10 bases between. The CDR3 coding sequence is TGCGCCAGCAGTCAATCGAAGGGTGGAAATGAGCAGTTCTTC. It codes for CASSQSKGGNEQFF.

The chain is built from TRBV9 and TRBJ2-7, with 7 nucleotides matching TRBD2. Losses at the gene ends were 2 bases for V and 3 bases for J; bases not matched to a gene: 8. This CDR3 is built from 15 residues. The germline CDR1 and CDR2 sequences are SGDLS and YYNGEE. The DNA of the CDR3 is TGTGCCAGCAGCGTCGGAACTAGCGACATCTACGAGCAGTACTTC. It specifies CASSVGTSDIYEQYF. The full variable domain, completed using reference TRBV9 and TRBJ2-7, is DSGVTQTPKHLITATGQRVTLRCSPRSGDLSVYWYQQSLDQGLQFLIQYYNGEERAKGNILERFSAQQFPDLHSELNLSSLELGDSALYFCASSVGTSDIYEQYFGPGTRLTVT.

The chain joins TRBV7-9 to TRBJ2-3; tentative D call: TRBD2 (6 bases). Trimming took 4 bases from V and 2 from J, leaving 16 bases between them. Germline V gene data show CDR1 as SEHNR and CDR2 as FQNEAQ (reference sequence). The CDR3 is made up of 16 amino acids. CDR3 sequence reads: CASSSPRDSITDTQYF. The CDR3, as DNA: TGTGCCAGCAGCTCTCCCCGGGACTCTATCACAGATACGCAGTATTTT.

V gene TRBV10-1 combines with J gene TRBJ2-1; TRBD2 might be the D (6 bases). The germline CDR1 and CDR2 sequences are WNHNN and SYGVQD (reference sequence). There are 11 residues in the CDR3. V was pared by 9 bases and J by 14 bases, with 17 bases between. This CDR3 reads CARQGGQAEFF. For the CDR3, the DNA is TGCGCCAGGCAAGGAGGGCAGGCCGAGTTCTTC.

This sequence joins TRBV28 and TRBJ2-7; 9 positions match TRBD1. This CDR3 is built from 13 residues. V gave up 8 bases and J gave up 4 bases; unmatched junction bases: 6. Germline values: CDR1 MDHEN, CDR2 SYDVKM. CDR3 DNA sequence: TGTGCCAGCGAAGACAGGGGGAGTTACGAGCAGTACTTC. Amino acids: CASEDRGSYEQYF.

This chain uses TRBV30 with TRBJ2-3; weak D call: TRBD1 (6 bases). CDR1 is GTSNPN and CDR2 is SVGIG in the germline V gene (reference sequence). CDR3 length equals 12 residues. The V and J ends lost 4 bases and 8 bases respectively, with 13 bases between them. The CDR3 coding sequence is TGTGCCTGGATGCTGGACAGCCCTACGCAGTATTTT. Its protein is CAWMLDSPTQYF.

This clonotype was detected once. This sequence joins TRBV4-1 and TRBJ2-3; TRBD1 agrees at 7 bases. This CDR3 is 15 amino acids long. V was pared by 4 bases and J by 8 bases, with 12 bases of the junction left unmatched. CDR1 and CDR2 (germline): MGHRA, YSYEKL. The CDR3 region has the DNA TGCGCCAGCAGCCCCAGGGGGTTCATAGGGATTACGCAGTATTTT. It is translated as CASSPRGFIGITQYF.

The chain carries TRBV7-9 and TRBJ2-7; TRBD2 agrees at 11 bases. Germline V gene lookup returns CDR1 SEHNR and CDR2 FQNEAQ (reference sequence). The V and J ends lost 6 bases and 4 bases, in that order; junction bases with no gene match: 8. The CDR3 sequence is 15 residues long. The CDR3 coding sequence is TGTGCCAGCAGTTCACTAGCGGGAGATCCTTACGAGCAGTACTTC. Translating gives CASSSLAGDPYEQYF.

The V gene is TRBV6-2 or TRBV6-3, the J gene TRBJ2-1; the match to TRBD2 covers 7 bases. Trimming cost V 7 bases and J 7 bases; bases outside gene matches: 16. This CDR3 contains 16 residues. CDR1 and CDR2 (germline): MNHEY, SVGEGT. CDR3 DNA: TGTGCCAGCACCCTATATCCGGCGGGAGAAGGAAATGAGCAGTTCTTC. It encodes CASTLYPAGEGNEQFF.

The chain couples TRBV7-3 to TRBJ2-1, with a weak D call TRBD1 (5 bases). V lost 5 bases and J 8 bases, leaving 16 bases between the germline ends. CDR3 length: 14 residues. Germline V lookup: CDR1 SGHTA, CDR2 FQGTGA. The CDR3 loop is CASSPSLRADEQFF. Written as DNA, the CDR3 is TGTGCCAGCAGCCCCAGCCTCAGGGCTGATGAGCAGTTCTTC.

This clonotype was counted a few times. The chain employs TRBV20-1 and TRBJ1-5; D might be TRBD1 (5 bases). Germline V gene sequence: CDR1 DFQATT, CDR2 SNEGSKA (reference sequence). Trimming removed 2 bases at V and 7 bases at J, with 18 bases between. This CDR3 is built from 15 residues. CDR3 amino acids: CSARIPGRGEQPQHF. The CDR3 bases are TGCAGTGCTAGAATACCGGGACGGGGAGAGCAGCCCCAGCATTTT.

The chain uses TRBV5-1 and TRBJ2-7; D gene uncertain. CDR3 length equals 14 residues. V shed 1 base and J shed 0 bases, with 8 bases lying between them. Germline assignment: CDR1 SGHRS and CDR2 YFSETQ. CDR3 amino acids: CASSLKQSSYEQYF. The DNA of the CDR3 is TGCGCCAGCAGCTTGAAACAGAGCTCCTACGAGCAGTACTTC.

This clonotype was counted a few times. The chain is built from TRBV4-1 and TRBJ2-5; 10 bases are a match to TRBD2. The CDR3 covers 17 residues. Unmatched junction bases numbered 8, after V lost 3 bases and J lost 1 base. The germline V gene has CDR1 MGHRA and CDR2 YSYEKL. The CDR3 nucleotides are TGCGCCAGCAGCCAGACCCCCGGGACTAGCGCCCAAGAGACCCAGTACTTC. It translates to CASSQTPGTSAQETQYF.

As DNA, the CDR3 is TGTGCCAGCAGCTGGACTAGCGGGAGGGATCCCCTCCAAGAGACCCAGTACTTC. Protein product: CASSWTSGRDPLQETQYF. The chain carries TRBV5-6 and TRBJ2-5; 15 bases map to TRBD2. Germline V gives CDR1 SGHDT, CDR2 YYEEEE. The CDR3 is 18 amino acids. V shed 3 bases and J 1 base; nucleotides not matched to a gene: 7. Full variable domain (missing parts from reference TRBV5-6 and TRBJ2-5): DAGVTQSPTHLIKTRGQQVTLRCSPKSGHDTVSWYQQALGQGPQFIFQYYEEEERQRGNFPDRFSGHQFPNYSSELNVNALLLGDSALYLCASSWTSGRDPLQETQYFGPGTRLLVL.

The genes are TRBV10-2 and TRBJ2-1; either TRBD1 or TRBD2 may fit D (5 bases each). V lost 6 bases and J 10 bases, leaving 13 bases between the germline ends. Germline CDR1 is WSHSY and CDR2 is SAAADI. This CDR3 is 12 amino acids long. The CDR3 DNA reads TGCGCCAGCAGGGGGGACGAGCAGGAGCAGTTCTTC. Amino acid sequence: CASRGDEQEQFF.

V and J are TRBV4-2 and TRBJ2-1, with D tentatively TRBD1 (6 bases). The V gene's germline CDR1 is LGHNA and CDR2 YNFKEQ. CDR3 length equals 16 residues. V was pared by 0 bases and J by 5 bases, with 14 bases between. CDR3 in DNA: TGTGCCAGCAGCCAAGAGTTCAGGGGACACAACAATGAGCAGTTCTTC. Translating it yields CASSQEFRGHNNEQFF.

This chain uses TRBV20-1 with TRBJ1-5; the D gene is possibly TRBD1 (5 bases). CDR1 is DFQATT, CDR2 SNEGSKA, per germline (reference sequence). The CDR3 consists of 15 residues. Deletions cut 3 bases from V and 6 bases from J, with 18 bases between. The CDR3 DNA follows: TGCAGTGCTAGGGGGCTCGGGGGAAGCGGTCAGCCCCAGCATTTT. Residues: CSARGLGGSGQPQHF.

The table lists this clonotype with a count of one. This chain uses TRBV11-2 with TRBJ1-1; no reliable D call. Germline V gives CDR1 SGHAT, CDR2 FQNNGV. The V end lost 7 bases, the J end lost 4 bases, and 16 bases lay between the germline ends. CDR3 length: 14 amino acids. The CDR3 region is CASTGGRLGTEAFF. CDR3 sequence (DNA): TGTGCCAGCACAGGAGGGCGGTTGGGCACTGAAGCTTTCTTT.

This clonotype occurred a few times. The V call is TRBV6-1, the J call TRBJ2-1, with D maybe TRBD1 (5 bases). The CDR3 spans 17 residues. From germline, CDR1 is MNHNS and CDR2 SASEGT. With 8 bases removed from V and 0 bases from J, the gap between germline ends came to 20 bases. In DNA form, the CDR3 reads TGTGCCAGCGAACCCCTTATGGAAGGGGACTCCTACAATGAGCAGTTCTTC. It codes for CASEPLMEGDSYNEQFF.

The chain uses TRBV19 and TRBJ1-5, with D possibly being TRBD1 (6 bases). The CDR3 contains 14 residues. CDR1 and CDR2 from the germline V gene are LNHDA and SQIVND (reference sequence). Trimming stripped 7 bases from V and 7 bases from J, with 17 bases between. The CDR3 DNA is TGTGCCAGTAAATCCTACAGGGATCGGCAGCCCCAGCATTTT. This sequence encodes CASKSYRDRQPQHF.

The CDR3 here is CASSSTASTDTQYF. The DNA of the CDR3 is TGTGCCAGCAGTTCGACAGCTAGCACAGATACGCAGTATTTT. J is TRBJ2-3 and V is TRBV28; tentative D call: TRBD1 (5 bases). The CDR3 consists of 14 residues. Trimming cost V 4 bases and J 0 bases, with 8 bases left between them. Germline V gene lookup returns CDR1 MDHEN and CDR2 SYDVKM.

V is TRBV14 and J is TRBJ2-1; tentative D call: TRBD2 (5 bases). The CDR3 is 16 amino acids. Between the trimmed V and J ends, which lost 2 bases and 4 bases, there was a span of 15 bases. Germline V lookup: CDR1 SGHDN, CDR2 FVKESK. The CDR3 nucleotides are TGTGCCAGCAGCCAACCTAGCCCTGGACTTTACAATGAGCAGTTCTTC. It translates to CASSQPSPGLYNEQFF.

This chain links TRBV5-1 with TRBJ1-1; a weak D match, TRBD1 (5 bases). This CDR3 has 12 amino acids. Between the trimmed V and J ends, which lost 2 bases and 6 bases, there was a span of 8 bases. Germline V gene data show CDR1 as SGHRS and CDR2 as YFSETQ. CDR3 amino acids: CASSFTGPEAFF. DNA of the CDR3: TGCGCCAGCAGCTTCACGGGGCCTGAAGCTTTCTTT.